These T cell receptor beta chains were read from a single sample in a study of T cell repertoires in cytomegalovirus infection. TCRdb analysed the reads with MiXCR anew, one entry per CDR3 protein. The repertoire holds about 740,000 distinct CDR3 sequences, with roughly 36% as singletons. The sequencing sample was made of PBMCs. The receptors originated from a human donor in good health (CMV status not recorded). Some clones in this sample may be carry-over from other donors' samples. CDR3s include the opening cysteine and the closing phenylalanine or tryptophan. Fields, in order: clone size, J gene, D gene, V gene, CDR3 protein, CDR3 DNA. The D gene is left open where the match is weak. A row's size may be missing; if present it is once, few, many or a size class.

clone size: once; J gene: TRBJ2-7; D gene: -; V gene: TRBV5-6; CDR3 protein: CASSSLFGPRFYEQYF; CDR3 DNA: TGTGCCAGCAGCTCTCTATTCGGACCCAGATTCTACGAGCAGTACTTC
clone size: few; J gene: TRBJ2-1; D gene: -; V gene: TRBV7-3; CDR3 protein: CASSPHWTYNEQFF; CDR3 DNA: TGTGCCAGCAGCCCTCACTGGACCTACAATGAGCAGTTCTTC
clone size: few; J gene: TRBJ2-1; D gene: TRBD2; V gene: TRBV28; CDR3 protein: CASSRGVGLAGANEQFF; CDR3 DNA: TGTGCCAGCAGTCGGGGGGTGGGGCTAGCGGGAGCCAATGAGCAGTTCTTC
clone size: few; J gene: TRBJ2-1; D gene: TRBD2; V gene: TRBV6-2/TRBV6-3; CDR3 protein: CATVRTSGHNEQFF; CDR3 DNA: TGTGCCACGGTGCGGACTAGCGGACACAATGAGCAGTTCTTC
clone size: -; J gene: TRBJ2-7; D gene: -; V gene: TRBV4-1; CDR3 protein: CASSQVVSNEQYF; CDR3 DNA: TGCGCCAGCAGCCAAGTAGTCAGTAACGAGCAGTACTTC
clone size: few; J gene: TRBJ1-2; D gene: TRBD1; V gene: TRBV20-1; CDR3 protein: CSARVSGTGRNGYTF; CDR3 DNA: TGCAGTGCTAGAGTTTCCGGGACAGGACGTAATGGCTACACCTTC
clone size: once; J gene: TRBJ2-6; D gene: -; V gene: TRBV29-1; CDR3 protein: CSVTGNSGANVLTF; CDR3 DNA: TGCAGCGTAACAGGGAACTCTGGGGCCAACGTCCTGACTTTC
clone size: -; J gene: TRBJ2-7; D gene: TRBD2; V gene: TRBV28; CDR3 protein: CASSFPMGLAGGKNSYEQYF; CDR3 DNA: TGTGCCAGCAGTTTCCCAATGGGACTAGCGGGGGGCAAAAACTCCTACGAGCAGTACTTC
clone size: -; J gene: TRBJ1-1; D gene: -; V gene: TRBV15; CDR3 protein: CATSSLRGWDTEAFF; CDR3 DNA: TGTGCCACCAGCAGCCTTCGGGGTTGGGACACTGAAGCTTTCTTT
clone size: few; J gene: TRBJ1-5; D gene: -; V gene: TRBV10-3; CDR3 protein: CAINSGGVRQPQHF; CDR3 DNA: TGTGCCATCAACTCCGGGGGTGTGCGACAGCCCCAGCATTTT
clone size: once; J gene: TRBJ2-1; D gene: TRBD2; V gene: TRBV29-1; CDR3 protein: CSVGTRVNEQFF; CDR3 DNA: TGCAGCGTTGGGACTAGAGTCAATGAGCAGTTCTTC
clone size: few; J gene: TRBJ2-7; D gene: -; V gene: TRBV12-3/TRBV12-4; CDR3 protein: CASSLRMGGNEQYF; CDR3 DNA: TGTGCCAGCAGTCTCAGGATGGGGGGCAACGAGCAGTACTTC
clone size: -; J gene: TRBJ2-5; D gene: -; V gene: TRBV7-7; CDR3 protein: CASSPGPSSPETQYF; CDR3 DNA: TGTGCTAGCAGCCCCGGACCCTCCAGCCCAGAGACCCAGTACTTC
clone size: -; J gene: TRBJ1-1; D gene: -; V gene: TRBV28; CDR3 protein: CASSLLRGGGTEAFF; CDR3 DNA: TGTGCCAGCAGTTTATTGCGGGGTGGCGGCACTGAAGCTTTCTTT
clone size: -; J gene: TRBJ1-2; D gene: -; V gene: TRBV4-1; CDR3 protein: CASSQEGRHRLGYTF; CDR3 DNA: TGCGCCAGCAGCCAAGAAGGTCGACATAGACTGGGCTACACCTTC
clone size: -; J gene: TRBJ2-3; D gene: TRBD2; V gene: TRBV10-3; CDR3 protein: CATSLSSGGTTDTQYF; CDR3 DNA: TGTGCCACCTCCCTCAGTAGCGGGGGAACCACAGATACGCAGTATTTT
clone size: few; J gene: TRBJ2-7; D gene: -; V gene: TRBV25-1; CDR3 protein: CASSERTFRLGQYF; CDR3 DNA: TGTGCCAGCAGTGAACGAACCTTCCGGCTAGGGCAGTACTTC
clone size: few; J gene: TRBJ1-2; D gene: -; V gene: TRBV6-8; CDR3 protein: CASSYSSGAYGYTF; CDR3 DNA: TGTGCCAGCAGTTACTCTTCAGGGGCCTATGGCTACACCTTC
clone size: -; J gene: TRBJ2-7; D gene: TRBD1; V gene: TRBV5-6; CDR3 protein: CASSWGQGISYEQYF; CDR3 DNA: TGTGCCAGCAGCTGGGGACAGGGCATCTCCTACGAGCAGTACTTC
clone size: many; J gene: TRBJ2-2; D gene: -; V gene: TRBV7-2; CDR3 protein: CASSSQLPSWGTGELFF; CDR3 DNA: TGTGCCAGCAGCTCGCAGTTACCCAGTTGGGGAACCGGGGAGCTGTTTTTT
clone size: few; J gene: TRBJ1-2; D gene: TRBD1; V gene: TRBV10-1; CDR3 protein: CAKRRDRGRLTYGYTF; CDR3 DNA: TGCGCGAAAAGACGGGACAGGGGGCGCTTAACCTATGGCTACACCTTC
clone size: -; J gene: TRBJ2-3; D gene: TRBD1; V gene: TRBV28; CDR3 protein: CASSSWGQGRKADTQYF; CDR3 DNA: TGTGCCAGCAGTTCATGGGGACAGGGTCGGAAAGCAGATACGCAGTATTTT
clone size: -; J gene: TRBJ2-7; D gene: -; V gene: TRBV2; CDR3 protein: CASSEGTSVSYEQYF; CDR3 DNA: TGTGCCAGCAGTGAAGGGACCTCCGTCTCCTACGAGCAGTACTTC
clone size: -; J gene: TRBJ1-2; D gene: TRBD1; V gene: TRBV12-3/TRBV12-4; CDR3 protein: CASAPDRGSYGYTF; CDR3 DNA: TGTGCCAGCGCGCCGGACAGGGGGAGCTATGGCTACACCTTC
clone size: many; J gene: TRBJ2-7; D gene: -; V gene: TRBV7-6; CDR3 protein: CASSLESTDEPYYEQYF; CDR3 DNA: TGTGCCAGCAGCCTGGAGTCGACGGACGAACCTTACTACGAGCAGTACTTC
clone size: many; J gene: TRBJ2-2; D gene: TRBD1; V gene: TRBV6-2/TRBV6-3; CDR3 protein: CASSYLRSRDRLRTGELFF; CDR3 DNA: TGTGCCAGCAGCTATCTCCGGTCCCGGGACAGGTTGAGGACCGGGGAGCTGTTTTTT
clone size: few; J gene: TRBJ2-1; D gene: TRBD2; V gene: TRBV28; CDR3 protein: CASSFLASGGVVEQFF; CDR3 DNA: TGTGCCAGCAGTTTCCTGGCTAGCGGGGGGGTGGTAGAGCAGTTCTTC
clone size: -; J gene: TRBJ2-2; D gene: -; V gene: TRBV11-1; CDR3 protein: CASSITGGRKTGELFF; CDR3 DNA: TGTGCCAGCAGTATAACTGGGGGCAGAAAAACCGGGGAGCTGTTTTTT
clone size: -; J gene: TRBJ1-2; D gene: -; V gene: TRBV19; CDR3 protein: CASSPDSGIFGYGYTF; CDR3 DNA: TGTGCCAGTAGTCCAGATTCAGGGATTTTTGGCTATGGCTACACCTTC
clone size: -; J gene: TRBJ2-2; D gene: TRBD1; V gene: TRBV12-3/TRBV12-4; CDR3 protein: CASWTGLTGELFF; CDR3 DNA: TGTGCCAGTTGGACAGGTTTAACCGGGGAGCTGTTTTTT
clone size: -; J gene: TRBJ2-1; D gene: TRBD2; V gene: TRBV6-1; CDR3 protein: CASRGWRLAGVRVDEQFF; CDR3 DNA: TGTGCCAGCAGGGGGTGGAGACTAGCGGGGGTGCGGGTGGATGAGCAGTTCTTC
clone size: -; J gene: TRBJ1-2; D gene: -; V gene: TRBV6-1; CDR3 protein: CVSRLGRGAYGYTF; CDR3 DNA: TGTGTCAGCCGTTTGGGGCGGGGGGCCTATGGCTACACCTTC
clone size: -; J gene: TRBJ1-3; D gene: -; V gene: TRBV25-1; CDR3 protein: CASSGSASGNTIYF; CDR3 DNA: TGTGCCAGCAGTGGAAGCGCCTCTGGAAACACCATATATTTT
clone size: -; J gene: TRBJ1-1; D gene: -; V gene: TRBV5-1; CDR3 protein: CASSLRRGMGTEAFF; CDR3 DNA: TGCGCCAGCAGCTTGAGGCGAGGGATGGGCACTGAAGCTTTCTTT
clone size: many; J gene: TRBJ1-2; D gene: -; V gene: TRBV12-3/TRBV12-4; CDR3 protein: CASSFRGGYTF; CDR3 DNA: TGTGCCAGCAGCTTCAGGGGTGGCTACACCTTC
clone size: -; J gene: TRBJ2-7; D gene: TRBD1; V gene: TRBV28; CDR3 protein: CASSLGTGTYYEQYF; CDR3 DNA: TGTGCCAGCAGTTTAGGGACAGGGACCTACTACGAGCAGTACTTC
clone size: once; J gene: TRBJ2-1; D gene: -; V gene: TRBV7-8; CDR3 protein: CASSPGLRRNPYNEQFF; CDR3 DNA: TGTGCCAGCAGCCCGGGATTGAGGCGGAACCCCTACAATGAGCAGTTCTTC
clone size: -; J gene: TRBJ2-3; D gene: TRBD1; V gene: TRBV6-8; CDR3 protein: CASSYTDRGFERDTQYF; CDR3 DNA: TGTGCCAGCAGTTACACAGACAGGGGTTTTGAGAGAGATACGCAGTATTTT
clone size: once; J gene: TRBJ1-6; D gene: TRBD1; V gene: TRBV27; CDR3 protein: CASKRTGTGRQHHNSPLHF; CDR3 DNA: TGTGCCAGCAAACGTACCGGGACAGGGAGACAACATCATAATTCACCCCTCCACTTT
clone size: -; J gene: TRBJ1-1; D gene: -; V gene: TRBV18; CDR3 protein: CASSPLGQQNTEAFF; CDR3 DNA: TGTGCCAGCTCACCCCTTGGACAGCAGAACACTGAAGCTTTCTTT
clone size: many; J gene: TRBJ1-1; D gene: TRBD1; V gene: TRBV28; CDR3 protein: CASSPPGQMNTEAFF; CDR3 DNA: TGTGCCAGCAGTCCCCCGGGACAGATGAACACTGAAGCTTTCTTT
clone size: few; J gene: TRBJ2-1; D gene: -; V gene: TRBV19; CDR3 protein: CASSIIRDRYNEQFF; CDR3 DNA: TGTGCCAGTAGTATAATTCGGGATCGCTACAATGAGCAGTTCTTC
clone size: once; J gene: TRBJ2-1; D gene: TRBD2; V gene: TRBV15; CDR3 protein: CATSPGLASHEQFF; CDR3 DNA: TGTGCCACCAGCCCGGGACTAGCTTCCCATGAGCAGTTCTTC
clone size: -; J gene: TRBJ1-1; D gene: -; V gene: TRBV7-8; CDR3 protein: CASSLPRDPRLDTEAFF; CDR3 DNA: TGTGCCAGCAGCTTACCCCGGGACCCGAGGCTGGACACTGAAGCTTTCTTT
clone size: -; J gene: TRBJ1-5; D gene: TRBD1; V gene: TRBV7-6; CDR3 protein: CASSTGQGWDQPQHF; CDR3 DNA: TGTGCCAGCAGCACCGGACAGGGCTGGGATCAGCCCCAGCATTTT
clone size: -; J gene: TRBJ2-7; D gene: -; V gene: TRBV28; CDR3 protein: CASSSTPPYEQYF; CDR3 DNA: TGTGCCAGCAGTTCCACACCACCCTACGAGCAGTACTTC
clone size: -; J gene: TRBJ1-1; D gene: -; V gene: TRBV28; CDR3 protein: CASMLGAGTEAFF; CDR3 DNA: TGTGCCAGCATGTTAGGTGCAGGGACTGAAGCTTTCTTT
clone size: few; J gene: TRBJ2-5; D gene: -; V gene: TRBV12-3/TRBV12-4; CDR3 protein: CASSESGVGETQYF; CDR3 DNA: TGTGCCAGCAGTGAGTCTGGGGTAGGAGAGACCCAGTACTTC
clone size: -; J gene: TRBJ1-1; D gene: -; V gene: TRBV5-6; CDR3 protein: CASSPQRTRKHTEAFF; CDR3 DNA: TGTGCCAGCAGCCCGCAACGGACGCGAAAGCACACTGAAGCTTTCTTT
clone size: many; J gene: TRBJ1-4; D gene: -; V gene: TRBV12-3/TRBV12-4; CDR3 protein: CASSPYHRENEKLFF; CDR3 DNA: TGTGCCAGCAGTCCGTACCACAGGGAGAATGAAAAACTGTTTTTT
clone size: -; J gene: TRBJ2-1; D gene: -; V gene: TRBV12-3/TRBV12-4; CDR3 protein: CASSFRLKHFF; CDR3 DNA: TGTGCCAGCAGTTTCAGACTAAAGCATTTCTTC
clone size: -; J gene: TRBJ2-2; D gene: TRBD2; V gene: TRBV20-1; CDR3 protein: CSAIKDRLAGGRTGELFF; CDR3 DNA: TGCAGTGCCATCAAAGACCGACTAGCGGGAGGACGAACCGGGGAGCTGTTTTTT